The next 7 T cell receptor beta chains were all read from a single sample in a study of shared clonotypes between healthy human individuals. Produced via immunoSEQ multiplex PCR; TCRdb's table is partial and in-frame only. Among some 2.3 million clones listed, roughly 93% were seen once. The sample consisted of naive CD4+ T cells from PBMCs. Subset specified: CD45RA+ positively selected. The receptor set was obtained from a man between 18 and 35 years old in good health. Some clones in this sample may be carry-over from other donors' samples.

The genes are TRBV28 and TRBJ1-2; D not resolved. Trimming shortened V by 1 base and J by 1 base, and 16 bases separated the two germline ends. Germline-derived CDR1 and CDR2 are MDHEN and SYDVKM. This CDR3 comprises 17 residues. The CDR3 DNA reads TGTGCCAGCAGTTTATTACCACCGGGAGGCAGTAACTATGGCTACACCTTC. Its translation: CASSLLPPGGSNYGYTF.

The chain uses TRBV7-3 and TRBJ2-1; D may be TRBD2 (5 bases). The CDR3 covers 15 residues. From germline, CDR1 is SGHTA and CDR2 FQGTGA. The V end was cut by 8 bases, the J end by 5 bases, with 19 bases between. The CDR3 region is CASSGGPVGDNEQFF. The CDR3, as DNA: TGTGCCAGCTCCGGAGGACCCGTTGGCGACAATGAGCAGTTCTTC. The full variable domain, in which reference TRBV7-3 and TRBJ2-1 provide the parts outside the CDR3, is GAGVSQTPSNKVTEKGKYVELRCDPISGHTALYWYRQSLGQGPEFLIYFQGTGAADDSGLPNDRFFAVRPEGSVSTLKIQRTERGDSAVYLCASSGGPVGDNEQFFGPGTRLTVL.

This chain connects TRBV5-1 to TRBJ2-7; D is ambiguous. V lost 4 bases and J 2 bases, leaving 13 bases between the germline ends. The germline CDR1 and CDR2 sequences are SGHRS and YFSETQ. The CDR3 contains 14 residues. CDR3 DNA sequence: TGCGCCAGCAGCCCGGAGCCCCCAACCTACGAGCAGTACTTC. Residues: CASSPEPPTYEQYF.

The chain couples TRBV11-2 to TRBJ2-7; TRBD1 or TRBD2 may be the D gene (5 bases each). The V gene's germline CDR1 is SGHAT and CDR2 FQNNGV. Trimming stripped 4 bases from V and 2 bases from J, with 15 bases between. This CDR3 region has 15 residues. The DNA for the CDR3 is TGTGCCAGCAGCTCCGTCCGGGACGGAACCTACGAGCAGTACTTC. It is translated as CASSSVRDGTYEQYF.

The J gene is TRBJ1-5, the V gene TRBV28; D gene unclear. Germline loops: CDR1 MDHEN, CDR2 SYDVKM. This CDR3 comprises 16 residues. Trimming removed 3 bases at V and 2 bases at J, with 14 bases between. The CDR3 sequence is CASSFALRAGNQPQHF. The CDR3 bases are TGTGCCAGCAGTTTTGCGCTTCGGGCAGGCAATCAGCCCCAGCATTTT. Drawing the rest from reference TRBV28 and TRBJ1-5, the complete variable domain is DVKVTQSSRYLVKRTGEKVFLECVQDMDHENMFWYRQDPGLGLRLIYFSYDVKMKEKGDIPEGYSVSREKKERFSLILESASTNQTSMYLCASSFALRAGNQPQHFGDGTRLSIL.

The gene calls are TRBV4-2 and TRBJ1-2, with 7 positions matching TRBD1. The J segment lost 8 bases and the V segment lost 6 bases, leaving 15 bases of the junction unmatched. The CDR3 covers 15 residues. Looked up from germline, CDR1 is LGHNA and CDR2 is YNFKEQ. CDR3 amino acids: CASRRNDRDQYGYTF. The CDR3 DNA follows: TGTGCCAGCAGACGGAACGACAGGGATCAGTACGGCTACACCTTC.

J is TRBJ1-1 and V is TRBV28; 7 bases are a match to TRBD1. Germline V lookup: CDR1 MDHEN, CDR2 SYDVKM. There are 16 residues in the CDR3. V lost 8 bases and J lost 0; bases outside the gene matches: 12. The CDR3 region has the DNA TGTGCCAGCCGTCCATGGGGACAGCTTATGAACACTGAAGCTTTCTTT. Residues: CASRPWGQLMNTEAFF.